These 16 T cell receptor beta chains were sequenced from one sample in a study of T-cell reconstitution after alpha-beta-depleted transplantation in children. Unique molecular identifiers were incorporated when the TCRbeta library was constructed. Each CDR3 protein is one row after TCRdb ran MiXCR on the PCR reads. This sample has some 200,000 distinct CDR3 sequences, with approximately 6.9% found just once. The specimen comprised PBMCs, sampled before TCRalphabeta/CD19-depleted stem cell transplant. These receptors were taken from a boy younger than 10 with acute lymphoblastic leukemia, due to receive a stem cell transplant.

This clonotype was counted ten times or more. This sequence joins TRBV28 and TRBJ2-6; TRBD1 agrees at 10 bases. Per germline, CDR1 MDHEN and CDR2 SYDVKM. This CDR3 contains 18 residues. V lost 2 bases and J lost 3; bases outside the gene matches: 7. This chain's CDR3 is CASSLTGTGVSGANVLTF. The DNA of the CDR3 is TGTGCCAGCAGTTTAACCGGGACAGGGGTCAGTGGGGCCAACGTCCTGACTTTC.

The chain carries TRBV12-3 or TRBV12-4 and TRBJ1-2; D uncertain. The V gene lost 7 bases and the J gene lost 0 bases, with 12 bases spanning the gap. This CDR3 is built from 14 residues. This CDR3 reads CASTIAGANYGYTF. In nucleotides, the CDR3 is TGTGCCAGCACAATAGCGGGAGCTAACTATGGCTACACCTTC.

The sample holds one count of this clonotype. The J gene is TRBJ1-5, the V gene TRBV24-1; D is undetermined. Looked up from germline, CDR1 is KGHDR and CDR2 is SFDVKD. The CDR3 sequence is 12 residues long. V lost 7 bases and J 9 bases, leaving 12 bases between the germline ends. CDR3 residues: CATRAGSGPQHF. CDR3 in DNA: TGTGCCACCAGGGCAGGTAGCGGGCCCCAGCATTTT.

This clonotype was seen a few times. This chain connects TRBV7-2 to TRBJ2-7; 10 nucleotides line up with TRBD1. Trimming cost V 5 bases and J 4 bases; bases outside gene matches: 8. The CDR3 sequence is 15 residues long. Per the germline V gene, CDR1 is SGHTA and CDR2 is FQGNSA. CDR3 bases: TGTGCCAGCAGCACCCGGACAGGGGGAGAGTACGAGCAGTACTTC. It specifies CASSTRTGGEYEQYF.

This clonotype came up a few times. This chain joins TRBV7-6 and TRBJ1-1, with D maybe TRBD1 (6 bases). Trimming left V 5 bases short and J 1 base short, with 11 bases between. Germline CDR1 is SGHVS and CDR2 is FNYEAQ. This CDR3 is 14 amino acids long. In DNA form, the CDR3 reads TGTGCCAGCAGCGGGGGACATACGAACACTGAAGCTTTCTTT. Protein: CASSGGHTNTEAFF.

This clonotype came up many times. This chain connects TRBV29-1 to TRBJ1-1, with 11 bases that match TRBD1. This CDR3 has 15 amino acids. V lost 4 bases to trimming and J lost 0 bases; unmatched junction nucleotides: 4. The V gene's germline CDR1 is SQVTM and CDR2 ANQGSEA. The CDR3 sequence: CSVGGTGGMNTEAFF. DNA of the CDR3: TGCAGCGTTGGTGGGACAGGGGGAATGAACACTGAAGCTTTCTTT.

The J gene is TRBJ2-5, the V gene TRBV9, with D maybe TRBD2 (7 bases). The V end was cut by 0 bases, the J end by 5 bases, with 14 bases between. The CDR3 length is 15 residues. Germline V gives CDR1 SGDLS, CDR2 YYNGEE. This CDR3 is CASSVGRGPGETQYF. The CDR3 DNA reads TGTGCCAGCAGCGTAGGGCGGGGGCCCGGGGAGACCCAGTACTTC.

The chain uses TRBV28 and TRBJ1-5, with 8 nucleotides matching TRBD1. The CDR3 length is 16 residues. Germline V gives CDR1 MDHEN, CDR2 SYDVKM. The V segment lost 2 bases and the J segment 4 bases; nucleotides outside the gene matches: 7. CDR3 DNA sequence: TGTGCCAGCAGTTTACCACTAGGACAGGGAAATCAGCCCCAGCATTTT. Protein product: CASSLPLGQGNQPQHF.

The chain carries TRBV7-2 and TRBJ1-1, with D possibly TRBD1 on 5 matching bases. This CDR3 region has 16 residues. Germline V lookup: CDR1 SGHTA, CDR2 FQGNSA. Trimming took off 2 bases at V and 3 bases at J, with 16 bases between the two ends. CDR3 protein: CASSLLLMTGDTEAFF. The DNA for the CDR3 is TGTGCCAGCAGCTTACTCTTGATGACGGGGGACACTGAAGCTTTCTTT.

This clonotype has ten or more counts. The V call is TRBV20-1, the J call TRBJ2-5, with D unclear. This CDR3 contains 13 residues. V dropped 7 bases and J dropped 0 bases, with 12 bases sitting between them. Germline V gene lookup returns CDR1 DFQATT and CDR2 SNEGSKA (reference sequence). As DNA, the CDR3 is TGCAGTGTGGACGGGCTGTACCAAGAGACCCAGTACTTC. It encodes CSVDGLYQETQYF.

The CDR3 loop reads CASSLKGQLNTEAFF. In nucleotides, the CDR3 is TGTGCCAGCAGCCTAAAGGGACAGCTGAACACTGAAGCTTTCTTT. This chain joins TRBV7-3 and TRBJ1-1; 7 positions match TRBD1. The CDR3 loop spans 15 amino acids. Trimming cost V 5 bases and J 0 bases; bases outside gene matches: 6. Germline V gene lookup returns CDR1 SGHTA and CDR2 FQGTGA.

The chain combines TRBV2 with TRBJ2-3, with D uncertain. V lost 0 bases and J lost 8, with 12 bases in between. The CDR3 covers 14 residues. The germline V gene has CDR1 SNHLY and CDR2 FYNNEI. CDR3 DNA sequence: TGTGCCAGCAGTGAAGCTCGCGATTTGAGTACGCAGTATTTT. Protein sequence: CASSEARDLSTQYF.

The table lists this clonotype with many counts. The CDR3 region is CASSALITGANVLTF. As DNA, the CDR3 is TGTGCCAGCAGCGCCCTGATTACTGGGGCCAACGTCCTGACTTTC. V usage is TRBV9 and J usage is TRBJ2-6; D unclear. This CDR3 region has 15 residues. Germline values: CDR1 SGDLS, CDR2 YYNGEE. With 3 bases removed from V and 2 bases from J, the gap between germline ends came to 9 bases.

This clonotype was recorded many times. The chain links TRBV27 to TRBJ2-7; D remains ambiguous. Trimming cost V 4 bases and J 0 bases, with 13 bases left between them. From germline, CDR1 is MNHEY and CDR2 SMNVEV (reference sequence). The CDR3 runs to 15 residues. CDR3 nucleotide sequence: TGTGCCAGCAGTTACTCCGCACAAAGCTCCTACGAGCAGTACTTC. Translated, it gives CASSYSAQSSYEQYF.

This clonotype was counted at least ten times. V and J are TRBV15 and TRBJ2-1, with D tentatively TRBD2 (5 bases). Germline V gives CDR1 LNHNV, CDR2 YYDKDF (reference sequence). The CDR3 length is 15 residues. V was clipped by 2 bases and J by 6 bases, with 14 bases between them. CDR3 sequence reads: CATSRPGLLTNEQFF. The CDR3 DNA reads as TGTGCCACCAGCAGACCGGGGTTACTTACCAATGAGCAGTTCTTC.

In its sample, this clonotype was seen many times. The V and J genes are TRBV5-1 and TRBJ2-5; D gene ambiguous. V was shortened by 6 bases and J by 3 bases, with 6 bases between the two germline ends. Germline V lookup: CDR1 SGHRS, CDR2 YFSETQ. The CDR3 totals 11 residues. This CDR3 reads CASTDEETQYF. CDR3 sequence (DNA): TGCGCCAGCACCGATGAAGAGACCCAGTACTTC.